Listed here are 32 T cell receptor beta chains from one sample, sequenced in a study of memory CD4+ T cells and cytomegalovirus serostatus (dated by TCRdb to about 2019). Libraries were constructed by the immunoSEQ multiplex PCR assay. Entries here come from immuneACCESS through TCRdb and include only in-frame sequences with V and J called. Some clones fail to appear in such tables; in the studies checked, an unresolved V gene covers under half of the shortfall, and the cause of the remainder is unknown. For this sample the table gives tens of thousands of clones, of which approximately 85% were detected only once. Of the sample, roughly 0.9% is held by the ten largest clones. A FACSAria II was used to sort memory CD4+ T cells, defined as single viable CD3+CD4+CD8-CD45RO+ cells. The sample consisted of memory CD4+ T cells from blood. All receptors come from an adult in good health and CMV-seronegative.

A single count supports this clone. The CDR3 DNA is TGCGCCAGCAGCCCCGGACTAGCGCCCTCGGGAGATACGCAGTATTTT. It is translated as CASSPGLAPSGDTQYF. The chain recombines TRBV4-1 with TRBJ2-3, with 9 bases fitting TRBD2. The CDR3 extends over 16 amino acids. Trimming cost V 4 bases and J 5 bases; bases outside gene matches: 10. CDR1 and CDR2 from the germline V gene are MGHRA and YSYEKL.

This CDR3 reads CASSPRDGTGGFYYGYTF. In DNA, the CDR3 is TGTGCCAGCAGCCCCCGAGACGGGACAGGGGGCTTTTACTATGGCTACACCTTC. The chain is built from TRBV7-8 and TRBJ1-2; 12 positions match TRBD1. The CDR3 covers 18 residues. The germline gives CDR1 SGHVS, CDR2 FQNEAQ. The V and J ends lost 5 bases and 3 bases, in that order; junction bases with no gene match: 13.

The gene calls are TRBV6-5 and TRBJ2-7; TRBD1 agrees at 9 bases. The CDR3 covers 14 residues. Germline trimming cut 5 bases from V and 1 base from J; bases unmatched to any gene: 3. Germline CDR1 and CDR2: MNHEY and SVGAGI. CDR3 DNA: TGTGCCAGCAGTAGACAGGGGGGATCCTACGAGCAGTACTTC. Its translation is CASSRQGGSYEQYF.

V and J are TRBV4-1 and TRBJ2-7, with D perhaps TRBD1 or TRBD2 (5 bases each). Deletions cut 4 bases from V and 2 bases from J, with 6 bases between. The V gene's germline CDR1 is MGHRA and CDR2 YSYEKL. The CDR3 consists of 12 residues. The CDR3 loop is CASSPGPYEQYF. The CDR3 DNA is TGCGCCAGCAGCCCGGGACCCTACGAGCAGTACTTC.

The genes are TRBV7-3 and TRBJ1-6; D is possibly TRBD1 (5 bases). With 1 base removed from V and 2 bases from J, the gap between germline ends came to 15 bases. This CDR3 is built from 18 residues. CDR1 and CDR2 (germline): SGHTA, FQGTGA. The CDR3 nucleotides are TGTGCCAGCAGCTTAAACGCCCGAGGGGCAGCCTATAATTCACCCCTCCACTTT. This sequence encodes CASSLNARGAAYNSPLHF.

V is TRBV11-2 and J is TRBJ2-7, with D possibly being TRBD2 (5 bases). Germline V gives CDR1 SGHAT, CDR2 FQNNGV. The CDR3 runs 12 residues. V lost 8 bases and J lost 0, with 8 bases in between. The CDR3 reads CASGRGSYEQYF. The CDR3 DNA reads TGTGCCAGCGGACGGGGCTCCTACGAGCAGTACTTC. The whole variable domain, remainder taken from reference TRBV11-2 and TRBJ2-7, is EAGVAQSPRYKIIEKRQSVAFWCNPISGHATLYWYQQILGQGPKLLIQFQNNGVVDDSQLPKDRFSAERLKGVDSTLKIQPAKLEDSAVYLCASGRGSYEQYFGPGTRLTVT.

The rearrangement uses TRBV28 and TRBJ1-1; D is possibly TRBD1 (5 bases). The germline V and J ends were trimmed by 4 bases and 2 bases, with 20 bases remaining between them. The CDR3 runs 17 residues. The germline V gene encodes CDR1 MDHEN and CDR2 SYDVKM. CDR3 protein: CASSSPGQGRSNTEAFF. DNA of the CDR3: TGTGCCAGCAGTTCCCCGGGTCAGGGTAGGTCCAACACTGAAGCTTTCTTT.

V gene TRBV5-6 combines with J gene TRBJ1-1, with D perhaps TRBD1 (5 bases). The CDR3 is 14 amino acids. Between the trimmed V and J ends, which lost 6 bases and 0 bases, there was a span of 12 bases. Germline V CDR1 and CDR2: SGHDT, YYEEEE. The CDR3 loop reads CASNLRAMNTEAFF. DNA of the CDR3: TGTGCCAGCAACCTCAGGGCTATGAACACTGAAGCTTTCTTT.

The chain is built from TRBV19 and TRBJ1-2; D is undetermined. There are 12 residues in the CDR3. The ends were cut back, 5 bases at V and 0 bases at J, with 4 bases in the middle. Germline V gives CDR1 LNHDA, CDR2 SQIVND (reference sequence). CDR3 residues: CASSEANYGYTF. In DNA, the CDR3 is TGTGCCAGTAGTGAAGCTAACTATGGCTACACCTTC.

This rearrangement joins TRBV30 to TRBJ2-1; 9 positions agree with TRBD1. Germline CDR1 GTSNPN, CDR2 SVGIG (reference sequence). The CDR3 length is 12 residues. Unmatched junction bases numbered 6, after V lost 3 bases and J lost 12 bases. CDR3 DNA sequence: TGTGCCTGGAGGGGGACAGGGTTCGGGCAGTTCTTC. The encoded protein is CAWRGTGFGQFF.

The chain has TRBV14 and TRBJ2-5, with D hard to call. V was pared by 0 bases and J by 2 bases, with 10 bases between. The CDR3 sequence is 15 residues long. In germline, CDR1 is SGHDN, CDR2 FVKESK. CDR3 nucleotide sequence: TGTGCCAGCAGCCAAGAAGGATTAACTCAAGAGACCCAGTACTTC. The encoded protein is CASSQEGLTQETQYF.

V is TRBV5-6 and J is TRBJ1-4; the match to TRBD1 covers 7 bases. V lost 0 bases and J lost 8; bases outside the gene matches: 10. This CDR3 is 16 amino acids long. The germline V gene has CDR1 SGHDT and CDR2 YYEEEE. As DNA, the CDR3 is TGTGCCAGCAGCTTGGTGGGGCGCAGGGGGAACGAAAAACTGTTTTTT. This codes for CASSLVGRRGNEKLFF.

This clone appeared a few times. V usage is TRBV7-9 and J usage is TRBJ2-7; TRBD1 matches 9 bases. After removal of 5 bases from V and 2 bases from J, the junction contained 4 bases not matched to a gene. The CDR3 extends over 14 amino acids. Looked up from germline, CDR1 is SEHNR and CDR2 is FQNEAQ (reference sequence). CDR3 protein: CASSGTGLTYEQYF. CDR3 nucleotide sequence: TGTGCCAGCAGCGGGACAGGGCTCACCTACGAGCAGTACTTC. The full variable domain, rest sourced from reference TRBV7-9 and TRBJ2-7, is DTGVSQNPRHKITKRGQNVTFRCDPISEHNRLYWYRQTLGQGPEFLTYFQNEAQLEKSRLLSDRFSAERPKGSFSTLEIQRTEQGDSAMYLCASSGTGLTYEQYFGPGTRLTVT.

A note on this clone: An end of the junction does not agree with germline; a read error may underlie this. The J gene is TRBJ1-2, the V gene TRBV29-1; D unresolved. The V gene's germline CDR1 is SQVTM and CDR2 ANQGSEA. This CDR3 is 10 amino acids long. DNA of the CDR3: TGCAGCGTTGGGACGGATAGTTTACCCTTC. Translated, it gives CSVGTDSLPF.

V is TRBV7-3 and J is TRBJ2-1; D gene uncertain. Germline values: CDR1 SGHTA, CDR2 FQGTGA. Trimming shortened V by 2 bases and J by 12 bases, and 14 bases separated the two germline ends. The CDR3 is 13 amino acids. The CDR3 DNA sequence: TGTGCCAGCAGCTTAGAGGCCCGTGTAGGGCAGTTCTTC. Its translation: CASSLEARVGQFF.

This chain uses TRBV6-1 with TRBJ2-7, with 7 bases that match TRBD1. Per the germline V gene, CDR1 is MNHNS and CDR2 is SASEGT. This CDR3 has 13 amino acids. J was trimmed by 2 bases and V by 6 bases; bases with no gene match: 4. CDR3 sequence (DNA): TGTGCCAGCAGCAACAGGGGACCCTACGAGCAGTACTTC. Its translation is CASSNRGPYEQYF.

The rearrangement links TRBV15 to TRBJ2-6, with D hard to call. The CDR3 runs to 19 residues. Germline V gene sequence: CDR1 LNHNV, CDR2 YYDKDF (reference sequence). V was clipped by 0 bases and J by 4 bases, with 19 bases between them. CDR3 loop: CATSREKGLVLAGANVLTF. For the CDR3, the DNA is TGTGCCACCAGCAGAGAAAAAGGGCTAGTCTTAGCCGGGGCCAACGTCCTGACTTTC.

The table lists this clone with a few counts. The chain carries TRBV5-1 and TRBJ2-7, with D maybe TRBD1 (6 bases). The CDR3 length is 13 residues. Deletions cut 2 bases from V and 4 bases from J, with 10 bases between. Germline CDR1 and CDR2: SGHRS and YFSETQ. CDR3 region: CASSFRTDYEQYF. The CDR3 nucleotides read TGCGCCAGCAGCTTTCGGACAGATTACGAGCAGTACTTC.

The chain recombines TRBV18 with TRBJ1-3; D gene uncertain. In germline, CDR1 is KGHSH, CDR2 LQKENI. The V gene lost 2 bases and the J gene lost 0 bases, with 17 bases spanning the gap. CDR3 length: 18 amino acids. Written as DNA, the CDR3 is TGTGCCAGCTCACCAGGACCGTTAAACCCGAGCTCTGGAAACACCATATATTTT. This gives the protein CASSPGPLNPSSGNTIYF.

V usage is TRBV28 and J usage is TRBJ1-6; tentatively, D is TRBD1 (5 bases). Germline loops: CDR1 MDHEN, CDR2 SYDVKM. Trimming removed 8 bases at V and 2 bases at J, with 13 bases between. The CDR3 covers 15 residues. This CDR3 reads CASRGVRAYNSPLHF. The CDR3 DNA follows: TGTGCCAGCCGAGGGGTTCGCGCCTATAATTCACCCCTCCACTTT.

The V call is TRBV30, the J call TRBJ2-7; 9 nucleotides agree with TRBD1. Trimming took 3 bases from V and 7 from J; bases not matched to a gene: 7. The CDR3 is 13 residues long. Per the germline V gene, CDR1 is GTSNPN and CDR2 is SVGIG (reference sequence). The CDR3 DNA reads TGTGCCTGGAGCACAGGGGGCCTCTCGGAGCAGTACTTC. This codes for CAWSTGGLSEQYF.

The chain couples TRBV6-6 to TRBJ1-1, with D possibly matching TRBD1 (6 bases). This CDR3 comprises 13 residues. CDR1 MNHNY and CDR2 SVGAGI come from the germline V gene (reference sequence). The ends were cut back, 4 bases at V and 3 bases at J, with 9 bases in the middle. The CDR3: CASSSQGYTEAFF. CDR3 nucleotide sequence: TGTGCCAGCAGTTCACAGGGTTACACTGAAGCTTTCTTT.

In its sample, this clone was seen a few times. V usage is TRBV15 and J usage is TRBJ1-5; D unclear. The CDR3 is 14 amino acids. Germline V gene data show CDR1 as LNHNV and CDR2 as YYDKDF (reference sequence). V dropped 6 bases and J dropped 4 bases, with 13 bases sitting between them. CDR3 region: CATRHGPINQPQHF. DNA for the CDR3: TGTGCCACCAGACACGGGCCTATAAATCAGCCCCAGCATTTT.

The CDR3 protein is CASSFTGGPYEQYF. The CDR3 DNA reads as TGTGCCAGCAGCTTCACAGGGGGCCCCTACGAGCAGTACTTC. The chain combines TRBV7-9 with TRBJ2-7, with 9 bases lining up with TRBD1. Trimming removed 3 bases from V and 2 bases from J; junction bases left unmatched: 2. Germline-derived CDR1 and CDR2 are SEHNR and FQNEAQ (reference sequence). There are 14 residues in the CDR3. The full variable domain, completed using reference TRBV7-9 and TRBJ2-7, is DTGVSQNPRHKITKRGQNVTFRCDPISEHNRLYWYRQTLGQGPEFLTYFQNEAQLEKSRLLSDRFSAERPKGSFSTLEIQRTEQGDSAMYLCASSFTGGPYEQYFGPGTRLTVT.

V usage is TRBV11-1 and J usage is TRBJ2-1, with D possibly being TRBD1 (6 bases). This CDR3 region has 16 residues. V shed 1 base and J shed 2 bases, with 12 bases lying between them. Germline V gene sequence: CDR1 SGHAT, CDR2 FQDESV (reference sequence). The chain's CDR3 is CASSLVGRGAYNEQFF. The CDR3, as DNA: TGTGCCAGCAGCTTAGTGGGCAGGGGCGCCTACAATGAGCAGTTCTTC. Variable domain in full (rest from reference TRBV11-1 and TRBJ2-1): EAEVAQSPRYKITEKSQAVAFWCDPISGHATLYWYRQILGQGPELLVQFQDESVVDDSQLPKDRFSAERLKGVDSTLKIQPAELGDSAMYLCASSLVGRGAYNEQFFGPGTRLTVL.

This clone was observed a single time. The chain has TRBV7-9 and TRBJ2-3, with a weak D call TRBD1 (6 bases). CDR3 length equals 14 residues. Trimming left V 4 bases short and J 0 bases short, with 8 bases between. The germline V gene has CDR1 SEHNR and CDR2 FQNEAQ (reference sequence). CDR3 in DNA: TGTGCCAGCAGCTGGACAGACAGCACAGATACGCAGTATTTT. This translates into CASSWTDSTDTQYF. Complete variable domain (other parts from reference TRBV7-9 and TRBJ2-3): DTGVSQNPRHKITKRGQNVTFRCDPISEHNRLYWYRQTLGQGPEFLTYFQNEAQLEKSRLLSDRFSAERPKGSFSTLEIQRTEQGDSAMYLCASSWTDSTDTQYFGPGTRLTVL.

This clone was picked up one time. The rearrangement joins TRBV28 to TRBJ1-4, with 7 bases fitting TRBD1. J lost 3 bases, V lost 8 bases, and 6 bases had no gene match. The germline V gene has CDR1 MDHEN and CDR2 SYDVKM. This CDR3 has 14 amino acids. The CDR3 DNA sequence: TGTGCCAGCGTACAGGGGCCGCCTAATGAAAAACTGTTTTTT. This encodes CASVQGPPNEKLFF.

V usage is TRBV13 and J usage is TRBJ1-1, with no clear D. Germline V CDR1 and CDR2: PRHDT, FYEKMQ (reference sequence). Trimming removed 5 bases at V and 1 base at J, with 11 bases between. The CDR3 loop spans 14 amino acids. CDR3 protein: CASSPQAWNTEAFF. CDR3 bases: TGTGCCAGCAGCCCCCAGGCGTGGAACACTGAAGCTTTCTTT.

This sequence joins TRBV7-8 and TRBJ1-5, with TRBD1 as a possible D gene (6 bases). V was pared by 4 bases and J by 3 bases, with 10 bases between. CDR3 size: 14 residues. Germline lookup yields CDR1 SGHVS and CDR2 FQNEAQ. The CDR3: CASSSRDNNQPQHF. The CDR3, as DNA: TGTGCCAGCAGCTCCCGGGACAACAATCAGCCCCAGCATTTT. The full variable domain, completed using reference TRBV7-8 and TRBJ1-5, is GAGVSQSPRYKVAKRGQDVALRCDPISGHVSLFWYQQALGQGPEFLTYFQNEAQLDKSGLPSDRFFAERPEGSVSTLKIQRTQQEDSAVYLCASSSRDNNQPQHFGDGTRLSIL.

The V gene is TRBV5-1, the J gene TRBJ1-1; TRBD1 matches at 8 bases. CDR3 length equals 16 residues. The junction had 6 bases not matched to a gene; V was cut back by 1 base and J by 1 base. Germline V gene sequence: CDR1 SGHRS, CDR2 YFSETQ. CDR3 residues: CASSLWETGGNTEAFF. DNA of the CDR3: TGCGCCAGCAGCTTGTGGGAAACAGGGGGGAACACTGAAGCTTTCTTT. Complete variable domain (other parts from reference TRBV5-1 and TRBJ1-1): KAGVTQTPRYLIKTRGQQVTLSCSPISGHRSVSWYQQTPGQGLQFLFEYFSETQRNKGNFPGRFSGRQFSNSRSEMNVSTLELGDSALYLCASSLWETGGNTEAFFGQGTRLTVV.

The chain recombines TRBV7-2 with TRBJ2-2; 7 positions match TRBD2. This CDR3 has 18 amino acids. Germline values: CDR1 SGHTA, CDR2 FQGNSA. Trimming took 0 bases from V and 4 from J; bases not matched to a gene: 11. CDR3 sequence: CASSLALGAGSSTGELFF. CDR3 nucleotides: TGTGCCAGCAGCTTAGCGCTGGGAGCGGGGTCGAGCACCGGGGAGCTGTTTTTT.

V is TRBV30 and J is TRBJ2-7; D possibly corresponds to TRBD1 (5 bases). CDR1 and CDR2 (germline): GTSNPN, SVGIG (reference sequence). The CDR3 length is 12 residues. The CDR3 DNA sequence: TGTGCTAGGGGTGGGCGATCCTACGAGCAGTACTTC. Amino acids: CARGGRSYEQYF.